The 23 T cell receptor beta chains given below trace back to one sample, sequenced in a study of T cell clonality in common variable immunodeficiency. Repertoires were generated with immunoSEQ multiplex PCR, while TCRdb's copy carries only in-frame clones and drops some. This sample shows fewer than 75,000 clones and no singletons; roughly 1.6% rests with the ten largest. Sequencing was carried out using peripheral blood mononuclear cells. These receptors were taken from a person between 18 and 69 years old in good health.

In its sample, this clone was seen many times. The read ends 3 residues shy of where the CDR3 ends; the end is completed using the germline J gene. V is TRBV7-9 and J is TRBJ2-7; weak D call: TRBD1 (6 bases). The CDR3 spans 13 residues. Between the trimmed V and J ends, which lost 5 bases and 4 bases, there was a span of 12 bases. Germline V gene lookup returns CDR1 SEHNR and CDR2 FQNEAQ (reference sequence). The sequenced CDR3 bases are TGTGCCAGCAGCGGCAGACAGGTTTACGAG. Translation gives CASSGRQVYE. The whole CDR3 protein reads CASSGRQVYEQYF.

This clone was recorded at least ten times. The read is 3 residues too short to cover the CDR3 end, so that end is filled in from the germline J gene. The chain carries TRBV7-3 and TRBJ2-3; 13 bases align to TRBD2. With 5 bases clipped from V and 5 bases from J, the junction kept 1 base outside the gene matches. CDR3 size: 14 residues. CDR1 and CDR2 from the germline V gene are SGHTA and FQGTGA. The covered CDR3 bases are TGTGCCAGCAGCCGGACTAGCGGGAGAGATACG. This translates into CASSRTSGRDT. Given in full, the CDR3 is CASSRTSGRDTQYF.

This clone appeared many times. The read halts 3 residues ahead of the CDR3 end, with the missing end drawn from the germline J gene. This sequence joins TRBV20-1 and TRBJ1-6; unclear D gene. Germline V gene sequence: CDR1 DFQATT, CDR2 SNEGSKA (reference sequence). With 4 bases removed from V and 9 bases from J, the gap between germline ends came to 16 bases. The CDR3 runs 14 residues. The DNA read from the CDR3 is TGCAGTGCTAAAATGGGCCCCCCGGTTTCACCC. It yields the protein CSAKMGPPVSP. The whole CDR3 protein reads CSAKMGPPVSPLHF.

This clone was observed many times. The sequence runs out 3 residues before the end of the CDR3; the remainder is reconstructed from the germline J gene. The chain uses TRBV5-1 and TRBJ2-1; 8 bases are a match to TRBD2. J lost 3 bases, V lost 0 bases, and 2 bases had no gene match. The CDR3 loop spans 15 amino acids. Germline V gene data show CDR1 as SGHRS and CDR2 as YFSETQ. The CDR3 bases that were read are TGCGCCAGCAGCTTGGTGGCGGGGGGCTACAATGAG. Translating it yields CASSLVAGGYNE. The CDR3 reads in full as CASSLVAGGYNEQFF.

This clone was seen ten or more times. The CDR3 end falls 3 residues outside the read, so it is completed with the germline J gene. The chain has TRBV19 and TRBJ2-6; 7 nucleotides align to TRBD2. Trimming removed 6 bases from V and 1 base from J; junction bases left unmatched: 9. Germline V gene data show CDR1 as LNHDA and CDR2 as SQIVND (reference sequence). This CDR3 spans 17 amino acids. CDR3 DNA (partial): TGTGCCAGTAGCCCCGGGCTGGGACTATCTGGGGCCAACGTC. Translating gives CASSPGLGLSGANV. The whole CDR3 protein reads CASSPGLGLSGANVLTF.

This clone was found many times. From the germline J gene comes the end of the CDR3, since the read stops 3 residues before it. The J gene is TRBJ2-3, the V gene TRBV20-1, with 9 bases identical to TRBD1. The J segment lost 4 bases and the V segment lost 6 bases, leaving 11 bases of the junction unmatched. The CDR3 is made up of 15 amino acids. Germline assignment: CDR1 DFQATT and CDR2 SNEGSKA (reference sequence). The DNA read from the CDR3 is TGCAGTGCCCCCCCCGGGACAGGGACGGCAGATACG. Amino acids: CSAPPGTGTADT. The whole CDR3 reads CSAPPGTGTADTQYF.

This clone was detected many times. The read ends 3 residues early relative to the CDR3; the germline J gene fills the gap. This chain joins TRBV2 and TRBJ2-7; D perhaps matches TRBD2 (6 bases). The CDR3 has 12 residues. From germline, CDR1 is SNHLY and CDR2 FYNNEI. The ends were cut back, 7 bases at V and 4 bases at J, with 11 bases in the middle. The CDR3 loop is CASNSRGYEQYF. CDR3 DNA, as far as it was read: TGTGCCAGCAATTCGCGGGGATACGAG.

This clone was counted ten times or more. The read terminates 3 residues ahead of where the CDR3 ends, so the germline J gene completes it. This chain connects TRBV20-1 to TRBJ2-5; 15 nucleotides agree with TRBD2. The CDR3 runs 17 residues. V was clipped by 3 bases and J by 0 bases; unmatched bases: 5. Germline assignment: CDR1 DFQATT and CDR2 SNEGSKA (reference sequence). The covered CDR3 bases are TGCAGTGCTAGCCGGACTAGCGGGAGGGGGTACCAAGAGACC. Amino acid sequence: CSASRTSGRGYQET. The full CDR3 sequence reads CSASRTSGRGYQETQYF.

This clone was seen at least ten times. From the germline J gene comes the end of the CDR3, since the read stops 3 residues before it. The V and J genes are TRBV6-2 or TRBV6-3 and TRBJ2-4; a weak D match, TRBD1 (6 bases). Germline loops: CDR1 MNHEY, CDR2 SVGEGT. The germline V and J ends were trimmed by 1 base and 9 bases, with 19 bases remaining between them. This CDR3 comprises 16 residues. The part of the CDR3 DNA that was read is TGTGCCAGCAGTTACTACCCACAACAAGCAGGGGTCATT. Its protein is CASSYYPQQAGVI. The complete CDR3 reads CASSYYPQQAGVIQYF.

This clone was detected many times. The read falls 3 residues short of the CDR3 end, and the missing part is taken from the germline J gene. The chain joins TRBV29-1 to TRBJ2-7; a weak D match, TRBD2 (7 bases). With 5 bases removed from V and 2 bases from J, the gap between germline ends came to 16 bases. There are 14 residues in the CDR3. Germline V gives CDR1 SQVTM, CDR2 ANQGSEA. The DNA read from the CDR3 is TGCAGCGTTATGGGGGGGGCCATCCCCTACGAG. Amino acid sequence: CSVMGGAIPYE. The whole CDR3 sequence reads CSVMGGAIPYEQYF.

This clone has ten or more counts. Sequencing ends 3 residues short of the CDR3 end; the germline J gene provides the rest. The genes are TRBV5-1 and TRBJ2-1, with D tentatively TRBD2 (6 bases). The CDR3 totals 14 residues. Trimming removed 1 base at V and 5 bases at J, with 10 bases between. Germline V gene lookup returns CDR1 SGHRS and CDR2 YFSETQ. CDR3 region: CASSLSLANNEQFF. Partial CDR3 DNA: TGCGCCAGCAGCTTGAGTCTAGCGAACAATGAG. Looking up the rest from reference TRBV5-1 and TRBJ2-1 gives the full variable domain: KAGVTQTPRYLIKTRGQQVTLSCSPISGHRSVSWYQQTPGQGLQFLFEYFSETQRNKGNFPGRFSGRQFSNSRSEMNVSTLELGDSALYLCASSLSLANNEQFFGPGTRLTVL.

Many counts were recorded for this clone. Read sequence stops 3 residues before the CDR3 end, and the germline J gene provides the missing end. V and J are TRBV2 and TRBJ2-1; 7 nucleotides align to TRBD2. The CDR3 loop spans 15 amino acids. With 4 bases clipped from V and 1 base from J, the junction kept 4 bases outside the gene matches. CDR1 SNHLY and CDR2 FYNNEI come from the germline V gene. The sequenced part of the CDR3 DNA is TGTGCCAGCAGTGCGGGGGGATGGTCCTACAATGAG. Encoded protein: CASSAGGWSYNE. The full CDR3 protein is CASSAGGWSYNEQFF. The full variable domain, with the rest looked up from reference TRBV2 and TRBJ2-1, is EPEVTQTPSHQVTQMGQEVILRCVPISNHLYFYWYRQILGQKVEFLVSFYNNEISEKSEIFDDQFSVERPDGSNFTLKIRSTKLEDSAMYFCASSAGGWSYNEQFFGPGTRLTVL.

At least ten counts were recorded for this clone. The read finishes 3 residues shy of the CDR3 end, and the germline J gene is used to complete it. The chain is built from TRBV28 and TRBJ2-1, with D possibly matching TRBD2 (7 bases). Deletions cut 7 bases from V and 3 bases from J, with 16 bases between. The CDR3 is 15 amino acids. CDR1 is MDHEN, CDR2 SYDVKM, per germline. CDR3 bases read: TGTGCCAGCATGCCCAGGGGCGGGAGCTACAATGAG. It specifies CASMPRGGSYNE. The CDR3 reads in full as CASMPRGGSYNEQFF.

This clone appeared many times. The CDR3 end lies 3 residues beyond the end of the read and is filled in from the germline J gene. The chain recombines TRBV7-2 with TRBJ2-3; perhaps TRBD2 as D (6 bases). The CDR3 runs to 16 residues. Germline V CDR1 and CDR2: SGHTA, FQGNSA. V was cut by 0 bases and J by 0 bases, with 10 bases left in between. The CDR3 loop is CASSLAGGKSTDTQYF. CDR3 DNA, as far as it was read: TGTGCCAGCAGCTTAGCTGGGGGGAAAAGCACAGATACG.

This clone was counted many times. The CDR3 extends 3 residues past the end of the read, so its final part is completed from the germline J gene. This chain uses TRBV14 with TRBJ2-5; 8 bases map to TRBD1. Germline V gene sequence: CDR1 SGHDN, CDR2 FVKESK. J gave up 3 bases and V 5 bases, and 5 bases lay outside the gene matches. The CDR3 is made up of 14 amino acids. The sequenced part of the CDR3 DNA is TGTGCCAGCAGCGAACGGGACAGGAAAGAGACC. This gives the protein CASSERDRKET. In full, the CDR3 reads CASSERDRKETQYF.

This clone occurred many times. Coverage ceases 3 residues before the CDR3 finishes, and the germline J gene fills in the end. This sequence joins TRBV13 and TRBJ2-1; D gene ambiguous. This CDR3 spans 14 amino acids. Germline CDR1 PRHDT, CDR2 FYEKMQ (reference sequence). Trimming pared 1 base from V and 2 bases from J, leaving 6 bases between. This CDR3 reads CASSLEAAYNEQFF. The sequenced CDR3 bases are TGTGCCAGCAGCTTAGAGGCAGCCTACAATGAG.

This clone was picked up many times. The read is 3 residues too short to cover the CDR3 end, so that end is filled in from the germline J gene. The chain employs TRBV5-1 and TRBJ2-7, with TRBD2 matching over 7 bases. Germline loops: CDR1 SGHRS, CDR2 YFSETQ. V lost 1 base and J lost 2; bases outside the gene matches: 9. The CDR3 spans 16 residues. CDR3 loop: CASSLFPSGTTYEQYF. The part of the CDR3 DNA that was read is TGCGCCAGCAGCTTGTTTCCCAGCGGGACTACCTACGAG.

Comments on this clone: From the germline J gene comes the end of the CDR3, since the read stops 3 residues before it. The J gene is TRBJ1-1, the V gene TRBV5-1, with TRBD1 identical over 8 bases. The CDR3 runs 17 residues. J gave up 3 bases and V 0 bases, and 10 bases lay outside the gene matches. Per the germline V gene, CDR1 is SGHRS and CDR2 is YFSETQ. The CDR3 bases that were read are TGCGCCAGCAGCTTGGGAGGGGCAGGGGGCGAGTACACTGAA. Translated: CASSLGGAGGEYTE. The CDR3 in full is CASSLGGAGGEYTEAFF. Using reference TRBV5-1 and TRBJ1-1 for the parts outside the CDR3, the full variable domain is KAGVTQTPRYLIKTRGQQVTLSCSPISGHRSVSWYQQTPGQGLQFLFEYFSETQRNKGNFPGRFSGRQFSNSRSEMNVSTLELGDSALYLCASSLGGAGGEYTEAFFGQGTRLTVV.

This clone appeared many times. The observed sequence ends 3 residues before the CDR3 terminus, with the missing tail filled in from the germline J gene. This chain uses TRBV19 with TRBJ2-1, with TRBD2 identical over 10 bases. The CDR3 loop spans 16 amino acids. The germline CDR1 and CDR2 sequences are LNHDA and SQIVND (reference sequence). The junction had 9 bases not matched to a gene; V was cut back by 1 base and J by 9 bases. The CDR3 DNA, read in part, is TGTGCCAGTAGTATAGCGACCCTAGCGGGAGAGGGTGAG. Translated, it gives CASSIATLAGEGE. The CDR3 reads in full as CASSIATLAGEGEQFF.

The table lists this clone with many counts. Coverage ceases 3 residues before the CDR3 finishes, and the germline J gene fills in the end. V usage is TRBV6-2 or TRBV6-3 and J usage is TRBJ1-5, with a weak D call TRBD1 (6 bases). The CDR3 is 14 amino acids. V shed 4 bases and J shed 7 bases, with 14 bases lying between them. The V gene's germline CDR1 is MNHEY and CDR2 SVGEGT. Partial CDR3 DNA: TGTGCCAGCAGTTCTGTCTCAACAGGGCAGCCC. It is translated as CASSSVSTGQP. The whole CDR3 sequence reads CASSSVSTGQPQHF.

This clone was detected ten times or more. CDR3 in amino acids: CASSLTGYEQYF. The CDR3 DNA, read in part, is TGTGCCAGCAGCTTGACAGGGTACGAG. The chain joins TRBV7-8 to TRBJ2-7; 7 bases fit TRBD1. The read falls 3 residues short of the CDR3 end, and the missing part is taken from the germline J gene. The germline V gene encodes CDR1 SGHVS and CDR2 FQNEAQ. The V and J ends lost 3 bases and 4 bases, in that order; junction bases with no gene match: 0. The CDR3 spans 12 residues.

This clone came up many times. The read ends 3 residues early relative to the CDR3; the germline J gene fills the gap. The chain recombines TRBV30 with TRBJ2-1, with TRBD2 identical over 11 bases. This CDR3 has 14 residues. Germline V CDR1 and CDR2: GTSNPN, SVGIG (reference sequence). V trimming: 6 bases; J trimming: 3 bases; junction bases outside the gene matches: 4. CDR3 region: CACTTSGDYNEQFF. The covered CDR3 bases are TGTGCCTGCACGACTAGCGGGGACTACAATGAG.

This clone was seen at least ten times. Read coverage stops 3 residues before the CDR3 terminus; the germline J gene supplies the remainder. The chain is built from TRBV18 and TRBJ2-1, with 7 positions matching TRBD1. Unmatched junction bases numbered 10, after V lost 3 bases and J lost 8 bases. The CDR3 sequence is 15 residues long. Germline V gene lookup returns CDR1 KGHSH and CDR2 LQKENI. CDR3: CASSPYRPQGDEQFF. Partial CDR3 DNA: TGTGCCAGCTCACCGTACAGACCCCAGGGGGATGAG.